This entry describes one TCR beta chain. This specimen comes from a study of CD8 T cells in Susac syndrome. The authors sequenced TCR beta from blood CD8+ and CD4+ T cells. It was negative isolation that provided the CD8+ and CD4+ T cells, whereas TEMRA cells were enriched by FACS. It was with random hexamers that roughly 0.45 to 1 ug RNA was reverse transcribed. An immunoSEQ multiplex PCR generated amplified TCR beta CDR3 products spanning 54 Vbeta and 13 Jbeta. One entry per CDR3 protein, called by TCRdb with MiXCR from the immunoSEQ multiplex PCR reads. The sample records about 140,000 distinct CDR3 sequences, roughly 95% being singletons. The CDR3 length is 14 residues. From germline, CDR1 is LGHDT and CDR2 YNNKEL (reference sequence). The V segment lost 4 bases and the J segment 5 bases; nucleotides outside the gene matches: 7.

The sequenced material came from CD4+ T cells from PBMCs. The gene calls are TRBV3-1 and TRBJ1-1, with 7 bases identical to TRBD1. The source is a human donor in good health. The CDR3 loop reads CASSRQGWGTEAFF. DNA of the CDR3: TGTGCCAGCAGCCGACAGGGTTGGGGGACTGAAGCTTTCTTT.